The clone carrying this T cell receptor beta chain was counted only a few times. The target antigen is unknown. The sample comes from a study of neurological immune-mediated disorders. Whole-study results and caveats: The greatest TCR clonal expansion appeared in HTLV-1-associated myelopathy and the smallest, falling below healthy controls, in multiple sclerosis.

Using its own MiXCR run on the 5' RACE reads, TCRdb lists one record per CDR3 protein. The sample has approximately 70,000 distinct CDR3 sequences; 4.8% are singletons. The CDR3 has 12 amino acids. V lost 5 bases, J lost 5 bases, and 9 bases lay in between. Per germline, CDR1 MNHEY and CDR2 SVGAGI. The chain joins TRBV6-5 to TRBJ1-1; the D gene is possibly TRBD1 (6 bases). This sequence was found in a woman in her 70s with multiple sclerosis. The material sequenced was PBMCs. This CDR3 reads CASSHTGTEAFF. CDR3 sequence (DNA): TGTGCCAGCAGTCACACAGGGACTGAAGCTTTCTTT.